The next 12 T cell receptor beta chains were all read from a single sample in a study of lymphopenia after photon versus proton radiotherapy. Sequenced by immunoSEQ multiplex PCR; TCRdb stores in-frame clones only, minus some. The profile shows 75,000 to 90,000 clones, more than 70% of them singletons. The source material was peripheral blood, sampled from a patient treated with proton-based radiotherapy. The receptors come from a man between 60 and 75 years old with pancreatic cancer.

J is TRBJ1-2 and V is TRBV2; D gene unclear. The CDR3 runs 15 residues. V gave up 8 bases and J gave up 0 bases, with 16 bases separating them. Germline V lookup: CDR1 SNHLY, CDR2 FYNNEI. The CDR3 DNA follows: TGTGCCAGCGGGAGAGCGTTAATAGCTAACTATGGCTACACCTTC. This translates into CASGRALIANYGYTF.

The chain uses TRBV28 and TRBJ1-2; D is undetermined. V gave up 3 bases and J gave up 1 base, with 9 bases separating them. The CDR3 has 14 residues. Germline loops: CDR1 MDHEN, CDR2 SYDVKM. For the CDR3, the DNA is TGTGCCAGCAGTTTCGGACGGATTAACTATGGCTACACCTTC. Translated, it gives CASSFGRINYGYTF.

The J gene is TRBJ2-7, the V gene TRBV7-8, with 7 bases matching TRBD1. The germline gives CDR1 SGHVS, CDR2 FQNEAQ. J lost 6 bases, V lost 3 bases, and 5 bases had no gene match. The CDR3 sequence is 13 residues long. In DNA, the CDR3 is TGTGCCAGCAGCTTCCGACAGGGTCCCGAGCAGTACTTC. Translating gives CASSFRQGPEQYF.

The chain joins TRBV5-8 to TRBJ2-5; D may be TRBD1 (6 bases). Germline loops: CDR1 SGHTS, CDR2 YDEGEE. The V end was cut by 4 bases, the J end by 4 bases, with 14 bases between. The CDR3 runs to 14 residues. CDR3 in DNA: TGTGCCAGCAGCCCCGGACAGTTGGGAGAGACCCAGTACTTC. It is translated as CASSPGQLGETQYF.

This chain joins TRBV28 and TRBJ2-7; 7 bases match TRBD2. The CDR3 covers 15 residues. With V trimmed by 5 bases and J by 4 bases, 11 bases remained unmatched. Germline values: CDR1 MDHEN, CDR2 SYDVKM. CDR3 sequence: CASSPPERDHYEQYF. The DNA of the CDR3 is TGTGCCAGCAGTCCGCCCGAGCGGGATCATTACGAGCAGTACTTC.

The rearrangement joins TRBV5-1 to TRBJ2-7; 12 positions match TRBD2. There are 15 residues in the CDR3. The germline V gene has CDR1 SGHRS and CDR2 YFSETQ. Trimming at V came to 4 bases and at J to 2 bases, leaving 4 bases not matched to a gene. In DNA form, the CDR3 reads TGCGCCAGCAGCCCGACTAGCGGGAGTCCCTACGAGCAGTACTTC. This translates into CASSPTSGSPYEQYF.

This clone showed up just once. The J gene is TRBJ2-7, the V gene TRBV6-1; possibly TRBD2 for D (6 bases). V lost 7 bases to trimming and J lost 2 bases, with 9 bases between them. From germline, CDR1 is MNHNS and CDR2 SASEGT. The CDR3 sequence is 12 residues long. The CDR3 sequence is CASIGGTYEQYF. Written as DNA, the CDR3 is TGTGCCAGCATCGGCGGGACCTACGAGCAGTACTTC.

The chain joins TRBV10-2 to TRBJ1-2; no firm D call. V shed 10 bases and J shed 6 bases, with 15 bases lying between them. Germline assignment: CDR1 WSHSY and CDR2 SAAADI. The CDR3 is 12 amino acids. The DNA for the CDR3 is TGCGCCACCAAATGGGGTAGGGATGGCTACACCTTC. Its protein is CATKWGRDGYTF.

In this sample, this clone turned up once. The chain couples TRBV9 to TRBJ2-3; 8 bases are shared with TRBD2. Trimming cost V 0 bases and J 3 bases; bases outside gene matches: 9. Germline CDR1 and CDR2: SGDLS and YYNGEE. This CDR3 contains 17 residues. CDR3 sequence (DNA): TGTGCCAGCAGCGTAGGCTCGGGGGGGGCTAGGACAGATACGCAGTATTTT. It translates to CASSVGSGGARTDTQYF. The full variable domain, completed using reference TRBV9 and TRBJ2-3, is DSGVTQTPKHLITATGQRVTLRCSPRSGDLSVYWYQQSLDQGLQFLIQYYNGEERAKGNILERFSAQQFPDLHSELNLSSLELGDSALYFCASSVGSGGARTDTQYFGPGTRLTVL.

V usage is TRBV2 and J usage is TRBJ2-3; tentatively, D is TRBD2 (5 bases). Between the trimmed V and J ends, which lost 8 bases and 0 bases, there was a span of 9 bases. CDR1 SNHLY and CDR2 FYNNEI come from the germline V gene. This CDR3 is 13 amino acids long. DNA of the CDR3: TGTGCCAGCCGGACTGACAGCACAGATACGCAGTATTTT. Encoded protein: CASRTDSTDTQYF. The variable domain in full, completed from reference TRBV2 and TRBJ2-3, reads EPEVTQTPSHQVTQMGQEVILRCVPISNHLYFYWYRQILGQKVEFLVSFYNNEISEKSEIFDDQFSVERPDGSNFTLKIRSTKLEDSAMYFCASRTDSTDTQYFGPGTRLTVL.

As DNA, the CDR3 is TGTGCCAGCTCAGAGCGAGGGGCCGGGGAGCTGTTTTTT. Translation: CASSERGAGELFF. This sequence joins TRBV18 and TRBJ2-2; D is tentatively TRBD1 or TRBD2 (5 bases each). V lost 5 bases, J lost 6 bases, and 10 bases lay in between. This CDR3 is built from 13 residues. Per germline, CDR1 KGHSH and CDR2 LQKENI.

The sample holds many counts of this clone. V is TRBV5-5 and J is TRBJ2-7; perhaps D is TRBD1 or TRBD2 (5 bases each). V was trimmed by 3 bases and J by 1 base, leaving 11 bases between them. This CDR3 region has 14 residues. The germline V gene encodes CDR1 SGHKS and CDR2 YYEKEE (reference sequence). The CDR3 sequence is CASSSPGRSYEQYF. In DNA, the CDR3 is TGTGCCAGCAGCTCACCGGGACGGTCCTACGAGCAGTACTTC. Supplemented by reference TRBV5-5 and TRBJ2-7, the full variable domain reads DAGVTQSPTHLIKTRGQQVTLRCSPISGHKSVSWYQQVLGQGPQFIFQYYEKEERGRGNFPDRFSARQFPNYSSELNVNALLLGDSALYLCASSSPGRSYEQYFGPGTRLTVT.